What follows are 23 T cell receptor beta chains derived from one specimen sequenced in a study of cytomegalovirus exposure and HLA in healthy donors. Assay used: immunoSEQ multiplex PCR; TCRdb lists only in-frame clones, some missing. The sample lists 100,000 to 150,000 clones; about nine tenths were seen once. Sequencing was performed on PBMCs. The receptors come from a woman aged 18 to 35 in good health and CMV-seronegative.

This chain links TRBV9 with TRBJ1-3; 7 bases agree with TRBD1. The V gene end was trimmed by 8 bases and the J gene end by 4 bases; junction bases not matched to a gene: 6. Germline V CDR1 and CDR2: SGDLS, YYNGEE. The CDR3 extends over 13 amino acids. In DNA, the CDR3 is TGTGCCAGTAACAGGGGCGGGGGAAACACCATATATTTT. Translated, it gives CASNRGGGNTIYF.

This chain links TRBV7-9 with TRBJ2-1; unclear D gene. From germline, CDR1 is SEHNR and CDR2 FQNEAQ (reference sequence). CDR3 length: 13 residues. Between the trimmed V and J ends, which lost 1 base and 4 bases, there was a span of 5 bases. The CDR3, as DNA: TGTGCCAGCAGCTTAGGGCAGTACAATGAGCAGTTCTTC. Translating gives CASSLGQYNEQFF.

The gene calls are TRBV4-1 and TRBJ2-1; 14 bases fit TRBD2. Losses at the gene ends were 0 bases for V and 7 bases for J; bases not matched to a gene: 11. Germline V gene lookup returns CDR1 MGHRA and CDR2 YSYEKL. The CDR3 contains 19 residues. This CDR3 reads CASSQDPLPGLAGDNEQFF. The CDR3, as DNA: TGCGCCAGCAGCCAAGATCCCCTTCCGGGACTAGCGGGAGATAATGAGCAGTTCTTC.

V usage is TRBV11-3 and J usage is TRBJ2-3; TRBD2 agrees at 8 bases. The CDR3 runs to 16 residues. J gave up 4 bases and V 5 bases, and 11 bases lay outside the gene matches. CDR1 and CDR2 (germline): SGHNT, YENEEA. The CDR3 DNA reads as TGTGCCAGCAGCCCAGCCTTTAGCGGGGAAGCAGATACGCAGTATTTT. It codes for CASSPAFSGEADTQYF.

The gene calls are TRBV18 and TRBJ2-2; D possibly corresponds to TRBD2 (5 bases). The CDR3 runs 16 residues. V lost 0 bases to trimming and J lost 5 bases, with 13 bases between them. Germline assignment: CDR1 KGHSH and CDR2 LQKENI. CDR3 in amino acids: CASSPPGIRGTGELFF. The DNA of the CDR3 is TGTGCCAGCTCACCACCGGGGATTCGAGGGACCGGGGAGCTGTTTTTT.

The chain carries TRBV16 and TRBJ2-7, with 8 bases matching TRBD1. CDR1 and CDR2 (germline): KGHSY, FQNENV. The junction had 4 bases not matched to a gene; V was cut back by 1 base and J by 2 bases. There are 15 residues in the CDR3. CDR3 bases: TGTGCCAGCAGCCAATTGACAGGGGAAACCTACGAGCAGTACTTC. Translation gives CASSQLTGETYEQYF.

The CDR3 sequence: CASSDNTYEQYF. In DNA, the CDR3 is TGTGCCAGCAGCGACAATACCTACGAGCAGTACTTC. This chain joins TRBV11-3 and TRBJ2-7; D is undetermined. The germline V gene has CDR1 SGHNT and CDR2 YENEEA. CDR3 length: 12 amino acids. With 5 bases removed from V and 2 bases from J, the gap between germline ends came to 7 bases.

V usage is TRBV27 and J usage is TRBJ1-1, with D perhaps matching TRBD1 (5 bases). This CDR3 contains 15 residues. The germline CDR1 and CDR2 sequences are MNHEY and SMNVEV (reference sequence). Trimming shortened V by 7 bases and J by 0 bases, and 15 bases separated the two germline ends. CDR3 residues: CASTLGRGLNTEAFF. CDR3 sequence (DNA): TGTGCCAGCACCCTGGGGAGGGGTTTGAACACTGAAGCTTTCTTT.

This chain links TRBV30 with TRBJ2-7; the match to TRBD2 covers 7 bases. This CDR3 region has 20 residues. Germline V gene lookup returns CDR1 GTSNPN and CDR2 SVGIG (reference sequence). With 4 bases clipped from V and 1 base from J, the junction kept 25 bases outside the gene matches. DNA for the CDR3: TGTGCCTGGACTATGCCTAGTAGGACCCCTCTCATAGCGGGTTCCTACGAGCAGTACTTC. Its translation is CAWTMPSRTPLIAGSYEQYF.

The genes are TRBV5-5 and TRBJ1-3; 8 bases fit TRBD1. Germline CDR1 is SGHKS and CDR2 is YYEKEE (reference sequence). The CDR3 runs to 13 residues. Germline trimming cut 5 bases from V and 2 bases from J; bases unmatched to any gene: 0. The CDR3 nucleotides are TGTGCCAGCAGACAGGGGGCTGGAAACACCATATATTTT. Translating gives CASRQGAGNTIYF.

CDR3 loop: CASSIEGLAGAYEQYF. The CDR3 coding sequence is TGTGCCAGTAGTATAGAGGGGCTAGCGGGAGCCTACGAGCAGTACTTC. The chain links TRBV19 to TRBJ2-7; 10 nucleotides line up with TRBD2. This CDR3 is built from 16 residues. CDR1 LNHDA and CDR2 SQIVND come from the germline V gene (reference sequence). V trimming: 0 bases; J trimming: 2 bases; junction bases outside the gene matches: 4.

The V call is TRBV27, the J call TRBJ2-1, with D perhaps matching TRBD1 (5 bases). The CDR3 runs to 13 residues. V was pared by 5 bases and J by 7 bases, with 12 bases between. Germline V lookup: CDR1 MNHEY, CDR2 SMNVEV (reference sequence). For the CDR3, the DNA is TGTGCCAGCAGTGTGGACCAGGGAAATGAGCAGTTCTTC. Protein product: CASSVDQGNEQFF.

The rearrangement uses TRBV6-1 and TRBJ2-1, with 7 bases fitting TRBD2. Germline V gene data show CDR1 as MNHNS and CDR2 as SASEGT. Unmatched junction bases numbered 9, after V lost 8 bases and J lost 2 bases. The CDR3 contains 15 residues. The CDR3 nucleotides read TGTGCCAGCCGGGGAGGGCTTAGGACCTACAATGAGCAGTTCTTC. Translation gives CASRGGLRTYNEQFF.

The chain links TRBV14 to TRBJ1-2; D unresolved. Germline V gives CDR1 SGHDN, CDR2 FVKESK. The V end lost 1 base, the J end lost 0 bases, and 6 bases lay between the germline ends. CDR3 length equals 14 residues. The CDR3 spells CASSQGRANYGYTF. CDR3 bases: TGTGCCAGCAGCCAAGGAAGAGCTAACTATGGCTACACCTTC.

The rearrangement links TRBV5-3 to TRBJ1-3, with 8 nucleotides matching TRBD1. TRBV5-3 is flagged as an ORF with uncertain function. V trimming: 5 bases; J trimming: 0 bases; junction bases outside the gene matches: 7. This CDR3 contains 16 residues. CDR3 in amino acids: CARSYTGGGSGNTIYF. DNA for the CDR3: TGTGCCAGAAGTTATACAGGGGGTGGCTCTGGAAACACCATATATTTT.

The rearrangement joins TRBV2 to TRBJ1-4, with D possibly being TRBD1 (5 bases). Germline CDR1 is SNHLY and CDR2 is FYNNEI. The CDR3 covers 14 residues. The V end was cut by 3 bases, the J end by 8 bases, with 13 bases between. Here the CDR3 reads CASSDLGRAEKLFF. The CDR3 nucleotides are TGTGCCAGCAGTGATCTGGGCAGGGCGGAAAAACTGTTTTTT.

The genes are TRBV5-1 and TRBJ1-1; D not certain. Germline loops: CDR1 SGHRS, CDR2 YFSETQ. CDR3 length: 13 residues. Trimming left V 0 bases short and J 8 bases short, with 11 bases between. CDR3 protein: CASSLEPGREAFF. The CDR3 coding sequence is TGCGCCAGCAGCTTGGAGCCAGGCCGGGAAGCTTTCTTT.

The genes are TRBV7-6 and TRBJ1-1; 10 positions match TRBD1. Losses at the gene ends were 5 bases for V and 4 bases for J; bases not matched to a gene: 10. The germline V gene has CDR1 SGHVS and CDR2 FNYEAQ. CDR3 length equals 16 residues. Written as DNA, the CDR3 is TGTGCCAGCAGCCCCCGGGACAGGGGAAATTCCACTGAAGCTTTCTTT. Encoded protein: CASSPRDRGNSTEAFF.

The CDR3 protein is CASSSIGTGGRETQYF. Here the CDR3 DNA reads TGTGCCAGCAGTTCGATAGGGACAGGCGGGCGAGAGACCCAGTACTTC. The chain employs TRBV5-6 and TRBJ2-5, with TRBD1 identical over 8 bases. The CDR3 contains 16 residues. Trimming took 5 bases from V and 4 from J; bases not matched to a gene: 13. Germline V gene lookup returns CDR1 SGHDT and CDR2 YYEEEE. Supplemented by reference TRBV5-6 and TRBJ2-5, the full variable domain reads DAGVTQSPTHLIKTRGQQVTLRCSPKSGHDTVSWYQQALGQGPQFIFQYYEEEERQRGNFPDRFSGHQFPNYSSELNVNALLLGDSALYLCASSSIGTGGRETQYFGPGTRLLVL.

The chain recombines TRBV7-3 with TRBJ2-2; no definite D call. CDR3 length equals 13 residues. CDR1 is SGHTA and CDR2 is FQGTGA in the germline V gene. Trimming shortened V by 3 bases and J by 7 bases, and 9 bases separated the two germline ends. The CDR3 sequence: CASSFTVSGELFF. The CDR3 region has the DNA TGTGCCAGCAGCTTTACCGTCAGCGGGGAGCTGTTTTTT.

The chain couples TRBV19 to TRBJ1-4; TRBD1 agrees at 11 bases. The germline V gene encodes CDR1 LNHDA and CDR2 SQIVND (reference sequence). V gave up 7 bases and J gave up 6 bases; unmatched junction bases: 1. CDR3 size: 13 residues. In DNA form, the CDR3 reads TGTGCCAGTAAGGGACAGGGGGATGAAAAACTGTTTTTT. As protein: CASKGQGDEKLFF.

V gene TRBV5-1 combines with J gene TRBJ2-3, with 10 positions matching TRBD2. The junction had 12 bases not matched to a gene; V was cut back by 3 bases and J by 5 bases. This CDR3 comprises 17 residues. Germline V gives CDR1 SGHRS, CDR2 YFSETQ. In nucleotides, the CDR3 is TGCGCCAGCAGCTGGGGGACTAGCGAGGAGGTCAGAGATACGCAGTATTTT. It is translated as CASSWGTSEEVRDTQYF. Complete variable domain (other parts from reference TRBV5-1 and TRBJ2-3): KAGVTQTPRYLIKTRGQQVTLSCSPISGHRSVSWYQQTPGQGLQFLFEYFSETQRNKGNFPGRFSGRQFSNSRSEMNVSTLELGDSALYLCASSWGTSEEVRDTQYFGPGTRLTVL.

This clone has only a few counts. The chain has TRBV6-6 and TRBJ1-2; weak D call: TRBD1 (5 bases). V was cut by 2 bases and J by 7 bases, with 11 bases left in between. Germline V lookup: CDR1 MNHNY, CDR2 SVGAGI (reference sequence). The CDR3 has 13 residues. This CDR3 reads CASSYGRDSGYTF. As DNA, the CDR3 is TGTGCCAGCAGTTACGGAAGGGACTCTGGCTACACCTTC.